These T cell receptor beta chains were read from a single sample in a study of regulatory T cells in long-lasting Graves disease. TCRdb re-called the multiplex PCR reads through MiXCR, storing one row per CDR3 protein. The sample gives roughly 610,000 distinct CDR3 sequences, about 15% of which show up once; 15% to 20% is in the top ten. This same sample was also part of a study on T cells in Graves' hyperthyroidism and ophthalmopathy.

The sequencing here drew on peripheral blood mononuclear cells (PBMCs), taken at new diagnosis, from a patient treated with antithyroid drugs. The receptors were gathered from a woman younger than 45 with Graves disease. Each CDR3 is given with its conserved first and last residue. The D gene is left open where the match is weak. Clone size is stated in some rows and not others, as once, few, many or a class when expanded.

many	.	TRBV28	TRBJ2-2	CASKLAGELFF	TGTGCCAGCAAGTTGGCCGGGGAGCTGTTTTTT
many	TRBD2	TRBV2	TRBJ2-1	CASSEGMVAGSDVDEQFF	TGTGCCAGCAGTGAAGGAATGGTAGCGGGATCGGATGTAGATGAGCAGTTCTTC
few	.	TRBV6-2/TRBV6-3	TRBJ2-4	CASSYTGQNLTKNIQYF	TGTGCCAGCAGTTATACCGGACAGAACCTAACCAAAAACATTCAGTACTTC
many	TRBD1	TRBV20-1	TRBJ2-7	CSARDPQGAVEQYF	TGCAGTGCTAGAGATCCCCAGGGGGCGGTTGAGCAGTACTTC
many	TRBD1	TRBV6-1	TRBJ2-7	CASSEYGQGAKEQYF	TGTGCCAGCAGTGAATATGGACAGGGGGCAAAAGAGCAGTACTTC
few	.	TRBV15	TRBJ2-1	CATSASGAPLFF	TGTGCCACCAGCGCCTCGGGGGCGCCTTTGTTCTTC
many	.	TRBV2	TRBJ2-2	CASKASGSRTGELFF	TGTGCCAGCAAAGCAAGCGGGTCTAGAACCGGGGAGCTGTTTTTT
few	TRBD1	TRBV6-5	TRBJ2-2	CASSYSWTGTGELFF	TGTGCCAGCAGTTACTCGTGGACAGGTACCGGGGAGCTGTTTTTT
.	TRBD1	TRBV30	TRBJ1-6	CARRGQPNSPLHF	TGTGCCCGAAGGGGACAGCCGAATTCACCCCTCCACTTT
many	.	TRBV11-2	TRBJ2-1	CASSLKGQGPAAGGSNEQFF	TGTGCCAGCAGCTTAAAGGGACAGGGGCCGGCAGCGGGAGGAAGCAATGAGCAGTTCTTC
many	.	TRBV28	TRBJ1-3	CASSLNGNTIYF	TGTGCCAGCAGTTTGAACGGAAACACCATATATTTT
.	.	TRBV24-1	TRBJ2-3	CATSDVVRGTDTQYF	TGTGCCACCAGTGATGTCGTTAGGGGCACAGATACGCAGTATTTT
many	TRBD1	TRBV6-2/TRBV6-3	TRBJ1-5	CASSERVGQGDQPQHF	TGTGCCAGCAGTGAAAGAGTGGGACAGGGCGATCAGCCCCAGCATTTT
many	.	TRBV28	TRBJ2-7	CASSWSGEQYF	TGTGCCAGCAGTTGGTCCGGGGAGCAGTACTTC
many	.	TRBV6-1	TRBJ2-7	CASSDSLHGGTYEQYF	TGTGCCAGCAGTGATTCCCTTCATGGAGGAACCTACGAGCAGTACTTC
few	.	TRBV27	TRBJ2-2	CASSKYTGTSNTGELFF	TGTGCCAGCAGTAAATACACAGGGACTTCGAACACCGGGGAGCTGTTTTTT
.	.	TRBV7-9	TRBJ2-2	CASSLSGRGWIGELFF	TGTGCCAGCAGCTTAAGCGGCAGGGGTTGGATCGGGGAGCTGTTTTTT
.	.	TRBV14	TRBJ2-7	CASCRGVCDEQYF	TGTGCCAGCTGCAGAGGAGTTTGCGACGAGCAGTACTTC
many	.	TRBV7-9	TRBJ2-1	CASLDRSDEQFF	TGTGCCAGCCTCGACAGGTCCGATGAGCAGTTCTTC
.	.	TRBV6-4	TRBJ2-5	CASSSALRETQYF	TGTGCCAGCAGCTCCGCTCTCCGCGAGACCCAGTACTTC
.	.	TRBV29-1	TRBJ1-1	CSVTRGRTQNTEAFF	TGCAGCGTGACCAGGGGTCGAACCCAGAACACTGAAGCTTTCTTT
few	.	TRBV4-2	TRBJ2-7	CASSPDYGTYEQYF	TGTGCCAGCAGCCCTGACTATGGGACCTACGAGCAGTACTTC